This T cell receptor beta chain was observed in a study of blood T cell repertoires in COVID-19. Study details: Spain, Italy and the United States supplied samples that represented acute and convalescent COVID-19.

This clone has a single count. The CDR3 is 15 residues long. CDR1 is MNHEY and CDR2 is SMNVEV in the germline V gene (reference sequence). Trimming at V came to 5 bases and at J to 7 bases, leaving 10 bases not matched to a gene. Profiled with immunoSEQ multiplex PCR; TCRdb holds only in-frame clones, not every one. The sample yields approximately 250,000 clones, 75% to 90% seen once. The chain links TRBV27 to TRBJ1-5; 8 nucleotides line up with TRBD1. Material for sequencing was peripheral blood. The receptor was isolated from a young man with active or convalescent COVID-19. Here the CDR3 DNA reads TGTGCCAGCAGTCCCCGGACAGGGTTTGAGCAGCCCCAGCATTTT. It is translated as CASSPRTGFEQPQHF.